This TCR beta chain is from a study of regulatory and conventional T cells in RAG deficiency. Study-wide points: Omenn syndrome and CID/AS patients had around 100-fold fewer unique Treg TCR beta sequences, versus 9.5 to 10-fold elsewhere. Omenn patients showed >80% Treg-Tconv overlap and shorter CDR3 lengths.

TCRdb keeps only in-frame clones here, not all; method: immunoSEQ multiplex PCR. The data show about 46,000 clones, about 87% seen once. Blood CD4+ CD25-low CD127-high conventional T cells supplied the genomic DNA template. Points on this clone: The antigen is not known.

This sample was shared with a second study, whose subject was regulatory T cells. That source notes: The primer mix had 52 TRBV and 13 TRBJ primers. Patient repertoires had restricted TRB V-J pairs and skewed V and J usage, most in Tregs.

The source of this sequence is a human donor in good health. Sequences were obtained from CD4+ effector T cells sorted from blood.

The CDR3 DNA reads TGTGCCAGCTCACCACCGAGAAGGTCAGAAGAGTCCTTCTTT. Its translation is CASSPPRRSEESFF. The chain uses TRBV18 and TRBJ1-1; D is undetermined. The V gene lost 0 bases and the J gene lost 14 bases, with 19 bases spanning the gap. Germline assignment: CDR1 KGHSH and CDR2 LQKENI. This CDR3 is built from 14 residues.